The 19 T cell receptor beta chains reported below all come from one sample, sequenced in a study of T cell repertoires in cytomegalovirus infection (dated by TCRdb to 2018 to 2020). This sample was sequenced with an Illumina HiSeq 1500. TCRdb itself trimmed the public reads at Q25 with fastp, ran MiXCR and retained productive beta chains. Each CDR3 protein appears once, grouped with its most common genes and DNA. In this sample the table shows about 740,000 distinct CDR3 sequences, about a third of which occur a single time. The top ten hold under 3.5% of the sample. The sample taken for sequencing was PBMCs. The receptor source for this set is a human donor in good health (CMV status not recorded). Some clones in this sample may be carry-over from other donors' samples.

The J gene is TRBJ1-2, the V gene TRBV2; TRBD1 agrees at 8 bases. The germline gives CDR1 SNHLY, CDR2 FYNNEI. J was trimmed by 2 bases and V by 1 base; bases with no gene match: 6. This CDR3 spans 16 amino acids. The CDR3: CASSEVQGASNYGYTF. CDR3 in DNA: TGTGCCAGCAGTGAAGTGCAGGGGGCGTCGAACTATGGCTACACCTTC.

This clonotype was counted only a few times. V usage is TRBV7-2 and J usage is TRBJ1-2, with unresolved D. The CDR3 consists of 12 residues. Germline CDR1 is SGHTA and CDR2 is FQGNSA. V was shortened by 0 bases and J by 6 bases, with 5 bases between the two germline ends. For the CDR3, the DNA is TGTGCCAGCAGCTTAGCGAGGGATGGCTACACCTTC. Its translation: CASSLARDGYTF.

This clonotype has just a few counts. V usage is TRBV11-2 and J usage is TRBJ2-7, with D unclear. V was pared by 5 bases and J by 3 bases, with 14 bases between. This CDR3 is built from 14 residues. Germline CDR1 reads SGHAT; CDR2 reads FQNNGV. CDR3 loop: CASSKRPLHYEQYF. The CDR3 DNA sequence: TGTGCCAGCAGCAAACGGCCGTTACACTACGAGCAGTACTTC.

The J gene is TRBJ2-1, the V gene TRBV12-3 or TRBV12-4, with D possibly being TRBD1 or TRBD2 (5 bases each). The ends were cut back, 7 bases at V and 5 bases at J, with 18 bases in the middle. The CDR3 sequence is 15 residues long. The CDR3 loop reads CASTTGATHNNEQFF. Written as DNA, the CDR3 is TGTGCCAGCACTACCGGGGCCACACATAACAATGAGCAGTTCTTC.

The chain employs TRBV7-9 and TRBJ2-7, with no clear D. V dropped 1 base and J dropped 4 bases, with 8 bases sitting between them. Germline CDR1 is SEHNR and CDR2 is FQNEAQ (reference sequence). The CDR3 totals 13 residues. The CDR3 is CASSLGLQYEQYF. The CDR3, as DNA: TGTGCCAGCAGCTTAGGGCTACAATACGAGCAGTACTTC.

This clonotype was picked up a small number of times. J is TRBJ2-4 and V is TRBV19, with 7 bases identical to TRBD2. The V segment lost 3 bases and the J segment 7 bases; nucleotides outside the gene matches: 6. The V gene's germline CDR1 is LNHDA and CDR2 SQIVND (reference sequence). The CDR3 is made up of 14 amino acids. The CDR3 loop is CASSIGGGLNIQYF. In DNA, the CDR3 is TGTGCCAGTAGTATTGGCGGGGGATTGAACATTCAGTACTTC.

The gene calls are TRBV23-1 and TRBJ2-7, with 11 nucleotides matching TRBD2. Being an ORF, TRBV23-1 has a function that is uncertain. The trim removed 10 bases at V and 6 bases at J, leaving 14 bases unmatched. This CDR3 spans 15 amino acids. CDR3 in amino acids: CANLSGREHGPEQYF. The DNA of the CDR3 is TGCGCCAACCTTAGCGGGAGGGAACACGGGCCCGAGCAGTACTTC.

The genes are TRBV12-3 or TRBV12-4 and TRBJ2-5, with 7 nucleotides matching TRBD2. This CDR3 has 14 amino acids. Germline trimming cut 6 bases from V and 4 bases from J; bases unmatched to any gene: 8. The DNA of the CDR3 is TGTGCCAGCAGCCGTCCGGGGGGAGGAGAGACCCAGTACTTC. Translated, it gives CASSRPGGGETQYF.

This clonotype showed up many times. The rearrangement uses TRBV19 and TRBJ1-5; 7 bases align to TRBD1. Germline V lookup: CDR1 LNHDA, CDR2 SQIVND (reference sequence). This CDR3 is built from 14 residues. Trimming at V came to 10 bases and at J to 3 bases, leaving 9 bases not matched to a gene. The CDR3 reads CATQGGFINQPQHF. CDR3 DNA: TGTGCCACCCAGGGGGGGTTTATCAATCAGCCCCAGCATTTT.

The V call is TRBV19, the J call TRBJ2-7, with TRBD2 matching 7 bases. V was clipped by 4 bases and J by 2 bases; unmatched bases: 8. The CDR3 is 15 amino acids. Germline V gives CDR1 LNHDA, CDR2 SQIVND (reference sequence). The CDR3: CASSTGAGSAYEQYF. CDR3 DNA: TGTGCCAGTAGTACCGGAGCGGGATCCGCCTACGAGCAGTACTTC.

On this clonotype itself: One end of the junction is discordant with germline, which a read error may explain. The chain recombines TRBV19 with TRBJ1-1; 8 positions agree with TRBD1. This CDR3 is built from 15 residues. CDR1 is LNHDA, CDR2 SQIVND, per germline (reference sequence). This CDR3 reads CAISRMLAGGGEAFF. The DNA for the CDR3 is TGTGCCATTAGTAGGATGCTGGCAGGGGGCGGTGAAGCTTTCTTT. Using reference TRBV19 and TRBJ1-1 for the parts outside the CDR3, the full variable domain is DGGITQSPKYLFRKEGQNVTLSCEQNLNHDAMYWYRQDPGQGLRLIYYSQIVNDFQKGDIAEGYSVSREKKESFPLTVTSAQKNPTAFYLCAISRMLAGGGEAFFGQGTRLTVV.

The chain combines TRBV28 with TRBJ2-4; 7 positions match TRBD1. CDR3 length equals 16 residues. Germline assignment: CDR1 MDHEN and CDR2 SYDVKM. The V gene end was trimmed by 2 bases and the J gene end by 5 bases; junction bases not matched to a gene: 9. Written as DNA, the CDR3 is TGTGCCAGCAGTTTAGAAGGGGGCGCCTGGGAAAACATTCAGTACTTC. This sequence encodes CASSLEGGAWENIQYF.

This clonotype appeared many times. The chain couples TRBV7-6 to TRBJ2-1; D unclear. CDR3 length equals 13 residues. Germline CDR1 and CDR2: SGHVS and FNYEAQ. V lost 6 bases and J 10 bases, leaving 16 bases between the germline ends. In nucleotides, the CDR3 is TGTGCCAGCAGGAAAGGCGACTCAGAAGAGCAGTTCTTC. Translated, it gives CASRKGDSEEQFF.

This clonotype was seen a few times. This chain connects TRBV7-8 to TRBJ1-1; D is unclear. The CDR3 has 16 amino acids. Germline assignment: CDR1 SGHVS and CDR2 FQNEAQ. With 3 bases removed from V and 1 base from J, the gap between germline ends came to 15 bases. The CDR3 loop is CASSFGSRERNTEAFF. CDR3 bases: TGTGCCAGCAGCTTTGGGTCCCGGGAGAGGAACACTGAAGCTTTCTTT.

This clonotype showed up many times. The chain employs TRBV20-1 and TRBJ1-2; D call uncertain. The CDR3 is 13 amino acids. CDR1 DFQATT and CDR2 SNEGSKA come from the germline V gene (reference sequence). The V gene lost 0 bases and the J gene lost 8 bases, with 13 bases spanning the gap. In DNA form, the CDR3 reads TGCAGTGCTAGAGAGGGGTCTGCTTGGGGCTACACCTTC. This sequence encodes CSAREGSAWGYTF.

To note about this clonotype: One junction end disagrees with the germline gene, perhaps due to a read error. V and J are TRBV27 and TRBJ1-1; a weak D match, TRBD1 (5 bases). Germline CDR1 is MNHEY and CDR2 is SMNVEV (reference sequence). This CDR3 region has 15 residues. The CDR3 DNA reads TGTGCCAGCAGTTTATCGAATAGGGGTGGGACTGAATCTTTCTTT. This translates into CASSLSNRGGTESFF.

In its sample, this clonotype was seen a few times. This chain connects TRBV6-1 to TRBJ2-7; 7 nucleotides line up with TRBD2. The CDR3 sequence is 15 residues long. Germline V CDR1 and CDR2: MNHNS, SASEGT. Trimming at V came to 2 bases and at J to 0 bases, leaving 4 bases not matched to a gene. Here the CDR3 reads CASSERGRGSYEQYF. The CDR3 nucleotides are TGTGCCAGCAGTGAACGGGGGAGGGGCTCCTACGAGCAGTACTTC.

The gene calls are TRBV4-1 and TRBJ1-4; D gene unclear. This CDR3 spans 13 amino acids. Trimming removed 5 bases from V and 8 bases from J, with 12 bases in between. CDR1 MGHRA and CDR2 YSYEKL come from the germline V gene. DNA for the CDR3: TGCGCCAGCAGCTACGTGACCGCGGAAAAACTGTTTTTT. This gives the protein CASSYVTAEKLFF.

The gene calls are TRBV6-1 and TRBJ1-2, with 7 nucleotides matching TRBD1. V trimming: 7 bases; J trimming: 2 bases; junction bases outside the gene matches: 7. The CDR3 spans 14 residues. Looked up from germline, CDR1 is MNHNS and CDR2 is SASEGT. The DNA for the CDR3 is TGTGCCAGCATTGAGGACAGGTTAAACTATGGCTACACCTTC. It specifies CASIEDRLNYGYTF.